Listed below are T cell receptor beta chains from one sample, sequenced in a study of control samples from healthy donors and cancer patients. Measured with immunoSEQ multiplex PCR; TCRdb has only the in-frame clones, and not every one. Of about 80,000 clones listed, roughly 91% are singletons. Sequencing was performed on blood. These receptor sequences come from a man aged 45-65 years in good health. CDR3s include the opening cysteine and the closing phenylalanine or tryptophan. A D gene is named only where the DNA matches it firmly. Where a row states a size, it is once, few, many or the class of an expanded clone; other rows omit it.

-	TRBV6-1	TRBJ2-1	TRBD1	TGTGCCAGCAGTGAAAGGTCGACAGGGAAGAATGAGCAGTTCTTC	CASSERSTGKNEQFF
-	TRBV7-6	TRBJ2-3	-	TGTGCCAGCAGCCCTTTTACGGTCCGCACAGATACGCAGTATTTT	CASSPFTVRTDTQYF
-	TRBV19	TRBJ1-4	TRBD1	TGTGCCAGTAGTTTACCCGGGACAGCAACTAATGAAAAACTGTTTTTT	CASSLPGTATNEKLFF
-	TRBV6-5	TRBJ2-1	TRBD1	TGTGCCAGCAGGGGGACAGGGAACTACAATGAGCAGTTCTTC	CASRGTGNYNEQFF
-	TRBV15	TRBJ2-1	TRBD2	TGTGCCACCAGCAGATTACTAGCGGGGTTCTACAATGAGCAGTTCTTC	CATSRLLAGFYNEQFF
once	TRBV11-3	TRBJ1-3	-	TGTGCCAGCAGCACTCAGGGGACCTCTGGAAACACCATATATTTT	CASSTQGTSGNTIYF
once	TRBV5-6	TRBJ1-3	-	TGTGCCAGCAGCTTCGGGACTTCTGGAAACACCATATATTTT	CASSFGTSGNTIYF
-	TRBV2	TRBJ2-3	TRBD1	TGTGCCAGCACCCGGGACAGGGGCAAATATTTT	CASTRDRGKYF
few	TRBV19	TRBJ1-5	-	TGTGCCAGTAGTTTACAGGGTTCTCAGCCCCAGCATTTT	CASSLQGSQPQHF
-	TRBV7-9	TRBJ2-5	-	TGTGCCAGCACCCCTGGGTGGGGGGACCCGGGGGTACGAGAGACCCAGTACTTC	CASTPGWGDPGVRETQYF
-	TRBV10-2	TRBJ2-2	TRBD2	TGCGCCAGCAGCCGAGTCGGACTAGCGGGACCCACCGGGGAGCTGTTTTTT	CASSRVGLAGPTGELFF
-	TRBV29-1	TRBJ1-1	-	TGCAGCGTGAACAAGAAGGGGCTGAACACTGAAGCTTTCTTT	CSVNKKGLNTEAFF
-	TRBV6-2/TRBV6-3	TRBJ1-6	TRBD1	TGTGCCAGCAGTTACGACAGGGAGGAGGGTTCACCCCTCCACTTT	CASSYDREEGSPLHF
-	TRBV2	TRBJ2-4	-	TGTGCCAGCATTCCTGACAGCCTAGCCAAAAACATTCAGTACTTC	CASIPDSLAKNIQYF
few	TRBV3-1/TRBV3-2	TRBJ1-6	-	TGTGCCAGCAGTCTCCGGGGTCCGAGGAATTCACCCCTCCACTTT	CASSLRGPRNSPLHF
-	TRBV27	TRBJ1-5	-	TGTGCCAGCAGTTTAAGGAGGGGTGGTCAGCCCCAGCATTTT	CASSLRRGGQPQHF
-	TRBV5-4	TRBJ2-7	TRBD2	TGTGCCAGCAACTCCGGAGGGACTAGATTCCCCTACGAGCAGTACTTC	CASNSGGTRFPYEQYF
-	TRBV4-1	TRBJ1-5	-	TGCGCCAGCAGCCAAGAATCCAAAGGGAGTCAGCCCCAGCATTTT	CASSQESKGSQPQHF
-	TRBV6-5	TRBJ1-1	TRBD1	TGTGCCAGCAGTAACAGGGGGACTGAAGCTTTCTTT	CASSNRGTEAFF
-	TRBV29-1	TRBJ1-2	TRBD1	TGCAGCGTCCACCGACAGGGATCCTATGGCTACACCTTC	CSVHRQGSYGYTF
once	TRBV7-6	TRBJ2-3	-	TGTGCCAGCAGCTTATCTTGGGGGGCGACAGATACGCAGTATTTT	CASSLSWGATDTQYF
-	TRBV24-1	TRBJ2-1	TRBD1	TGTGCCACCAGTGATTCGACAGGGAGCGCCTACAATGAGCAGTTCTTC	CATSDSTGSAYNEQFF
-	TRBV2	TRBJ1-2	TRBD1	TGTGCCAGCAGTCGGCAGGGGGTGAGTGGCTACACCTTC	CASSRQGVSGYTF
-	TRBV20-1	TRBJ2-3	-	TGCAGTTCCAGGGTCCAAGATACGCAGTATTTT	CSSRVQDTQYF
once	TRBV21-1	TRBJ2-3	-	TGTGCCAGCAGCAAAGGGGGGACTAGCACAGATACGCAGTATTTT	CASSKGGTSTDTQYF
-	TRBV2	TRBJ2-2	TRBD1	TGTGCCAGCAGGGGAACAGGGGCGTCGGGGGAGCTGTTTTTT	CASRGTGASGELFF
-	TRBV9	TRBJ2-2	TRBD1	TGTGCCAGCAGCGTAAGGGAGGGGACAGGGGATACCGGGGAGCTGTTTTTT	CASSVREGTGDTGELFF
once	TRBV6-5	TRBJ2-1	TRBD1	TGTGCCAGCAGGCCGACAGGGTGGGGCAATGAGCAGTTCTTC	CASRPTGWGNEQFF
-	TRBV7-9	TRBJ1-3	-	TGTGCCAGCAGCTTAGCCCGACTCTCTGGAAACACCATATATTTT	CASSLARLSGNTIYF
-	TRBV19	TRBJ1-2	-	TGTGCCAGTAGTAGGGCAGGGGATAACTATGGCTACACCTTC	CASSRAGDNYGYTF
-	TRBV5-1	TRBJ1-2	-	TGCGCCAGCAGCTTGGGGCCGGGGGCTGGAGATGGCTACACCTTC	CASSLGPGAGDGYTF
-	TRBV6-5	TRBJ1-5	TRBD1	TGTGCCAGCAGTCCCCGCAAAAGACAGGGGCAGCATTTT	CASSPRKRQGQHF
-	TRBV19	TRBJ2-7	TRBD2	TGTGCCAGTAGTACAGCCGGTGGCGGGGGGATGAGCCGGCAGTACTTC	CASSTAGGGGMSRQYF
-	TRBV21-1	TRBJ2-5	-	TGTGCCAGCAGCAAGGGCGTCAGGTACCAAGAGACCCAGTACTTC	CASSKGVRYQETQYF
once	TRBV6-2/TRBV6-3	TRBJ2-7	TRBD1	TGTGCCAGCAGTTACCGAGACAGGGGTTTAATAGTTACGACCTACGAGCAGTACTTC	CASSYRDRGLIVTTYEQYF
-	TRBV5-6	TRBJ2-1	-	TGTGCCAGCAGCCCCAGACCTGGAGGTGAGCAGTTCTTC	CASSPRPGGEQFF
-	TRBV6-5	TRBJ1-1	-	TGTGCCAGCAGTCAGCCGGCTGCGCGGACTGAAGCTTTCTTT	CASSQPAARTEAFF
-	TRBV28	TRBJ2-5	TRBD2	TGTGCCAGCAGTTTATGGGCGGGGGGACTAGCGGCGCTACAAGAGACCCAGTACTTC	CASSLWAGGLAALQETQYF
-	TRBV18	TRBJ2-3	-	TGTGCCAGCTCAGTGGGTAAGGGTAGCACAGATACGCAGTATTTT	CASSVGKGSTDTQYF
-	TRBV27	TRBJ2-2	TRBD2	TGTGCCAGCAGTAGACTAGCGGGGGCCCGCACCGGGGAGCTGTTTTTT	CASSRLAGARTGELFF
-	TRBV7-8	TRBJ2-1	-	TGTGCCAGCAGCTTAGCGCTGACTACAATCAATGAGCAGTTCTTC	CASSLALTTINEQFF
-	TRBV5-4	TRBJ1-2	-	TGTGCCAGCCTCCTCCGGGGGGGAGACCTTTCTGGCTACACCTTC	CASLLRGGDLSGYTF
-	TRBV5-5	TRBJ1-2	-	TGTGCCAGCAGCTTGGACCGGCCCTATGGCTACACCTTC	CASSLDRPYGYTF
-	TRBV5-1	TRBJ2-1	-	TGCGCCAGCAGCTTGGACTTGTCCTACAATGAGCAGTTCTTC	CASSLDLSYNEQFF
-	TRBV27	TRBJ1-5	-	TGTGCCAGCAGTTTCCTAGGCGGGGGCTCTAGCAATCAGCCCCAGCATTTT	CASSFLGGGSSNQPQHF